Presented here are 16 T cell receptor beta chains from one specimen sequenced in a study of regulatory T cells in long-lasting Graves disease. Described time point: newly diagnosed GD, antithyroid drugs for less than 3 months. The TCR library was prepared using RNA isolated from PBMCs. CDR3 regions were amplified by Arm-PCR using iRepertoire HTBI primers to build TCR beta libraries. TCRdb reprocessed the multiplex PCR reads via MiXCR and lists one record per CDR3 protein. The table has some 250,000 distinct CDR3 sequences, approximately 20% seen once. Specimen: peripheral blood mononuclear cells (PBMCs), collected at new diagnosis, from a patient treated with antithyroid drugs. The origin of the receptors is a female donor with Graves disease.

Ten or more counts support this clonotype. J is TRBJ1-1 and V is TRBV7-2; a weak D match, TRBD1 (6 bases). V dropped 5 bases and J dropped 6 bases, with 22 bases sitting between them. Germline CDR1 and CDR2: SGHTA and FQGNSA. The CDR3 consists of 16 residues. As DNA, the CDR3 is TGTGCCAGCAGCACCCGGGGGGGCAGCCTTGCACCTGAAGCTTTCTTT. Translation: CASSTRGGSLAPEAFF.

This clonotype was seen a single time. It differs at one base from a far larger clone, so likely a read error. The rearrangement joins TRBV7-9 to TRBJ2-5; D possibly corresponds to TRBD2 (6 bases). Deletions cut 4 bases from V and 7 bases from J, with 16 bases between. The CDR3 runs to 14 residues. The V gene's germline CDR1 is SEHNR and CDR2 FQNEAQ (reference sequence). The CDR3 sequence: CASSSGTPAGTQYF. In DNA form, the CDR3 reads TGTGCCAGCAGCTCCGGGACCCCAGCGGGGACCCAGTACTTC.

This clonotype was counted at least ten times. J is TRBJ2-1 and V is TRBV7-2; no clear D. The CDR3 runs to 15 residues. Germline V CDR1 and CDR2: SGHTA, FQGNSA. V was cut by 2 bases and J by 7 bases, with 15 bases left in between. The CDR3 region is CASSLSFLGANEQFF. The CDR3 DNA follows: TGTGCCAGCAGCTTAAGTTTCCTAGGTGCAAATGAGCAGTTCTTC.

The sample holds many counts of this clonotype. This chain joins TRBV25-1 and TRBJ1-4; 7 bases are shared with TRBD1. The CDR3 length is 13 residues. Trimming removed 7 bases from V and 8 bases from J; junction bases left unmatched: 7. Germline V gene sequence: CDR1 MGHDK, CDR2 SYGVNS. CDR3 sequence reads: CASTEGAKEKLFF. For the CDR3, the DNA is TGTGCCAGCACCGAGGGGGCGAAAGAAAAACTGTTTTTT.

This clonotype was seen repeatedly, ten times or more. This chain uses TRBV24-1 with TRBJ2-5; the D gene is possibly TRBD2 (5 bases). This CDR3 has 13 amino acids. The V and J ends lost 3 bases and 4 bases respectively, with 8 bases between them. Germline V gene lookup returns CDR1 KGHDR and CDR2 SFDVKD. The CDR3 is CATSDGRGETQYF. Written as DNA, the CDR3 is TGTGCCACCAGTGATGGTCGGGGAGAGACCCAGTACTTC.

This clonotype was picked up many times. The gene calls are TRBV7-3 and TRBJ2-2; D unresolved. In germline, CDR1 is SGHTA, CDR2 FQGTGA. Trimming removed 3 bases at V and 1 base at J, with 6 bases between. The CDR3 runs to 14 residues. CDR3 sequence (DNA): TGTGCCAGCAGCTTTGACCTGAACACCGGGGAGCTGTTTTTT. Protein sequence: CASSFDLNTGELFF.

This clonotype has at least ten counts. This sequence joins TRBV2 and TRBJ2-2; 9 bases align to TRBD2. Germline CDR1 is SNHLY and CDR2 is FYNNEI. The CDR3 length is 15 residues. Unmatched junction bases numbered 11, after V lost 8 bases and J lost 7 bases. The CDR3 sequence is CASQLDSGSLGELFF. CDR3 nucleotides: TGTGCCAGCCAACTGGATAGCGGGAGTCTCGGGGAGCTGTTTTTT.

This clonotype was seen many times. The V gene is TRBV20-1, the J gene TRBJ1-2, with D perhaps TRBD1 (6 bases). V lost 8 bases, J lost 4 bases, and 14 bases lay in between. Germline V CDR1 and CDR2: DFQATT, SNEGSKA (reference sequence). The CDR3 has 12 residues. The CDR3 DNA reads as TGCAGTACCTGGACAGAAACCTATGGCTACACCTTC. As protein: CSTWTETYGYTF.

The V gene is TRBV3-1, the J gene TRBJ2-2; D call uncertain. The CDR3 has 12 residues. V was trimmed by 2 bases and J by 6 bases, leaving 4 bases between them. The germline V gene has CDR1 LGHDT and CDR2 YNNKEL (reference sequence). CDR3 nucleotide sequence: TGTGCCAGCAGCCAAATTGCCGGGGAGCTGTTTTTT. It codes for CASSQIAGELFF.

Many counts were recorded for this clonotype. The rearrangement joins TRBV7-9 to TRBJ1-1; D is possibly TRBD1 (5 bases). Germline V lookup: CDR1 SEHNR, CDR2 FQNEAQ (reference sequence). The CDR3 contains 15 residues. Trimming left V 4 bases short and J 6 bases short, with 18 bases between. This CDR3 reads CASSYSRDFTAEAFF. The CDR3 coding sequence is TGTGCCAGCAGCTACTCCCGGGACTTTACTGCTGAAGCTTTCTTT.

The chain links TRBV2 to TRBJ2-1; 8 bases agree with TRBD2. The CDR3 length is 13 residues. Germline CDR1 SNHLY, CDR2 FYNNEI. Trimming cost V 1 base and J 13 bases; bases outside gene matches: 6. The CDR3 loop reads CASSEGYRTSQFF. CDR3 DNA: TGTGCCAGCAGTGAAGGATATAGGACTAGCCAGTTCTTC.

The genes are TRBV28 and TRBJ1-2, with 9 bases aligning to TRBD1. The CDR3 spans 16 residues. V was pared by 2 bases and J by 3 bases, with 7 bases of the junction left unmatched. Germline CDR1 MDHEN, CDR2 SYDVKM. The CDR3 DNA reads as TGTGCCAGCAGTTTAAGGGGACAGGGTGGGGACTATGGCTACACCTTC. It codes for CASSLRGQGGDYGYTF.

This chain uses TRBV29-1 with TRBJ2-7; 9 bases agree with TRBD2. Germline assignment: CDR1 SQVTM and CDR2 ANQGSEA. The CDR3 contains 13 residues. With 2 bases clipped from V and 8 bases from J, the junction kept 7 bases outside the gene matches. Here the CDR3 reads CSVESLAGVKQYF. CDR3 in DNA: TGCAGCGTTGAATCCTTAGCGGGAGTCAAGCAGTACTTC.

Many counts were recorded for this clonotype. This chain links TRBV4-2 with TRBJ2-1; 13 nucleotides line up with TRBD2. The germline V gene has CDR1 LGHNA and CDR2 YNFKEQ. The CDR3 is 17 residues long. With V trimmed by 4 bases and J by 7 bases, 10 bases remained unmatched. Here the CDR3 DNA reads TGTGCCAGCAGCCCAACTGGACTAGCGGGAGATTCGAATGAGCAGTTCTTC. This encodes CASSPTGLAGDSNEQFF.

This clonotype was picked up a small number of times. The chain has TRBV12-3 or TRBV12-4 and TRBJ2-3; tentatively, D is TRBD1 or TRBD2 (5 bases each). V lost 7 bases, J lost 2 bases, and 13 bases lay in between. The CDR3 contains 14 residues. The CDR3 region is CASKYGTSTDTQYF. The CDR3 nucleotides read TGTGCCAGCAAATATGGGACCTCCACAGATACGCAGTATTTT.

This chain connects TRBV20-1 to TRBJ1-6; D call uncertain. This CDR3 has 15 residues. The V end was cut by 0 bases, the J end by 6 bases, with 12 bases between. Germline V lookup: CDR1 DFQATT, CDR2 SNEGSKA (reference sequence). The CDR3 is CSARDLRGTNSPLHF. The DNA of the CDR3 is TGCAGTGCTAGAGACCTCCGGGGTACTAATTCACCCCTCCACTTT.